This T cell receptor beta chain derives from a study of shared clonotypes between healthy human individuals. Assay: immunoSEQ multiplex PCR; the TCRdb copy retains only in-frame clones and omits some. The repertoire holds about half a million clones, with around four fifths as singletons. This clone occurred many times. The receptor was derived from a woman between 35 and 50 years old in good health. Some clones in this sample may be carry-over from other donors' samples. The sample consisted of PBMCs.

For the CDR3, the DNA is TGTGCCTGGAGTGTTAGTAACGGGCACGAGCAGTACTTC. It is translated as CAWSVSNGHEQYF. The chain links TRBV30 to TRBJ2-7; D not certain. The germline CDR1 and CDR2 sequences are GTSNPN and SVGIG (reference sequence). V lost 0 bases and J lost 5, with 11 bases in between. The CDR3 spans 13 residues.